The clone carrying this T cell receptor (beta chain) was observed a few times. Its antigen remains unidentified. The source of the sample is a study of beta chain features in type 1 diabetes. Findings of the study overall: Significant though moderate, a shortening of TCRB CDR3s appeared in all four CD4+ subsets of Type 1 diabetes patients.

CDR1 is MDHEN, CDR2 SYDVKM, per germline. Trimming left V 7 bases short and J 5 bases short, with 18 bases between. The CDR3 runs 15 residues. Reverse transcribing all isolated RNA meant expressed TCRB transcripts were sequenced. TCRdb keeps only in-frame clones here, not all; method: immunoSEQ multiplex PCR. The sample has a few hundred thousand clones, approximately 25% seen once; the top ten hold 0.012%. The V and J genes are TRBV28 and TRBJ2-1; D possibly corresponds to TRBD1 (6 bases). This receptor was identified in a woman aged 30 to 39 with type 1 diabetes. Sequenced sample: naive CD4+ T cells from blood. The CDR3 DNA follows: TGTGCCAGCACCTTTGGGGGCAGAGGAGACAATGAGCAGTTCTTC. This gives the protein CASTFGGRGDNEQFF.